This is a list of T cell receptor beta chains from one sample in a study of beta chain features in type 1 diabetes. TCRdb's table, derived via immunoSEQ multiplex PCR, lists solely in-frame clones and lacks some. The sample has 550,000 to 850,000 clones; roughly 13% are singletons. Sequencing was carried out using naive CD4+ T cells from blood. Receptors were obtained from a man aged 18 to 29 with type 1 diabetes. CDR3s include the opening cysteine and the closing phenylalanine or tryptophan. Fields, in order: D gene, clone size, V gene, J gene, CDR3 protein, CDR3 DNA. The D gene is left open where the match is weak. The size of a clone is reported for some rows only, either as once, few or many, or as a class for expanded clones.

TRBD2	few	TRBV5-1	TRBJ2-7	CASSPEGGTSVYEQYF	TGCGCCAGCAGCCCAGAGGGAGGGACTAGCGTCTACGAGCAGTACTTC
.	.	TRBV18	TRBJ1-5	CASSPARDQPQHF	TGTGCCAGCTCCCCCGCGCGGGACCAGCCCCAGCATTTT
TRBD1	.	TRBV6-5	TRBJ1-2	CASTPRRDSSQTF	TGTGCCAGCACCCCGAGGCGGGACAGTTCTCAAACCTTC
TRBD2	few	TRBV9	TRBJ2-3	CASSSWTRTDTQYF	TGTGCCAGCAGCTCTTGGACTAGAACAGATACGCAGTATTTT
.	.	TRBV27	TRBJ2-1	CASSPGLGILVDEQFF	TGTGCCAGCAGTCCTGGCCTAGGGATTCTCGTGGATGAGCAGTTCTTC
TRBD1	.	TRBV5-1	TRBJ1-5	CASSLGTGFNQPQHF	TGCGCCAGCAGCTTGGGGACAGGGTTCAATCAGCCCCAGCATTTT
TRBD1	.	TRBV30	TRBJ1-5	CAWGGQASNQPQHF	TGTGCCTGGGGGGGACAGGCTAGCAATCAGCCCCAGCATTTT
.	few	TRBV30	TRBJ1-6	CAWSVGPAGSPLHF	TGTGCCTGGAGTGTAGGCCCGGCCGGTTCACCCCTCCACTTT
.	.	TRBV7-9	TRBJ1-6	CASSFRPSYNSPLHF	TGTGCCAGCAGCTTTCGGCCTTCCTATAATTCACCCCTCCACTTT
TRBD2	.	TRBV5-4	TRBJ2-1	CASSLGLAGDKQFF	TGTGCCAGCAGCTTGGGCCTAGCGGGGGATAAGCAGTTCTTC
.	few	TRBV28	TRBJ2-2	CASSPDTGELFF	TGTGCCAGCAGTCCCGACACCGGGGAGCTGTTTTTT
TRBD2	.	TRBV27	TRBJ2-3	CASSSSGTSGGDTQYF	TGTGCCAGCAGTTCCTCCGGGACTAGCGGGGGGGATACGCAGTATTTT
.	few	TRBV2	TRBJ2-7	CASRRAGGYEQYF	TGTGCCAGCCGGAGGGCCGGTGGCTACGAGCAGTACTTC